Following are 19 T cell receptor beta chains from one sample sequenced in a study of T cells in Graves' hyperthyroidism and ophthalmopathy (dated by TCRdb to between 2017 and 2020). Library preparation employed multiplex PCR. Data came from an Illumina HiSeq 2000. Amplification of TCR beta CDR3 regions was carried out from RNA transcripts. For the first round of RT-PCR on the TCR CDR3, the HTBI primer set was used together with the Qiagen OneStep RT-PCR kit. The raw public data were reprocessed by TCRdb itself: fastp quality trimming at Q25, MiXCR clonotype calling, in-frame beta chains only. Duplicate CDR3 protein sequences are folded into a single record with the most common DNA and genes. Across this sample there are about 300,000 distinct CDR3 sequences, with roughly a fifth seen only once. Of the sample, under 40% falls within the top ten clones. Specimen: blood. All receptors derive from a man aged 50 or older with Graves' ophthalmopathy.

This clonotype was detected many times. This chain joins TRBV28 and TRBJ2-5, with no clear D. CDR1 and CDR2 from the germline V gene are MDHEN and SYDVKM. The CDR3 loop spans 16 amino acids. Deletions cut 6 bases from V and 0 bases from J, with 17 bases between. Here the CDR3 reads CASSSAALLYQETQYF. CDR3 sequence (DNA): TGTGCCAGCAGCTCTGCGGCATTACTGTACCAAGAGACCCAGTACTTC. Drawing the rest from reference TRBV28 and TRBJ2-5, the complete variable domain is DVKVTQSSRYLVKRTGEKVFLECVQDMDHENMFWYRQDPGLGLRLIYFSYDVKMKEKGDIPEGYSVSREKKERFSLILESASTNQTSMYLCASSSAALLYQETQYFGPGTRLLVL.

This clonotype was detected many times. The chain is built from TRBV20-1 and TRBJ2-7, with D maybe TRBD1 (6 bases). V lost 5 bases to trimming and J lost 2 bases, with 13 bases between them. Germline CDR1 reads DFQATT; CDR2 reads SNEGSKA (reference sequence). The CDR3 extends over 13 amino acids. CDR3 nucleotide sequence: TGCAGTGCTTTCGGACAGAGGACCTACGAGCAGTACTTC. Its translation is CSAFGQRTYEQYF.

This chain uses TRBV25-1 with TRBJ2-7, with TRBD1 matching 10 bases. The CDR3 spans 14 residues. V was pared by 7 bases and J by 2 bases, with 5 bases of the junction left unmatched. Germline assignment: CDR1 MGHDK and CDR2 SYGVNS. Written as DNA, the CDR3 is TGTGCCAGCACGGCCGGGACAGGGGCCTACGAGCAGTACTTC. Translation gives CASTAGTGAYEQYF.

Of note for this clonotype: A read error may produce the germline difference seen at one junction end. The CDR3 DNA sequence: TGTGCCGGCAGTTTGGGGCCATCCTACAATGAGCAGTTCTTC. This codes for CAGSLGPSYNEQFF. This sequence joins TRBV12-3 or TRBV12-4 and TRBJ2-1; D is perhaps TRBD1 (5 bases). The length of the CDR3 is 14 residues.

This clonotype was counted a few times. The chain employs TRBV5-1 and TRBJ2-1, with 11 bases fitting TRBD2. V trimming: 6 bases; J trimming: 5 bases; junction bases outside the gene matches: 7. The CDR3 loop spans 15 amino acids. CDR1 SGHRS and CDR2 YFSETQ come from the germline V gene. CDR3 sequence (DNA): TGCGCCAGCAAAAAAGGACTAGCGGGTAACAATGAGCAGTTCTTC. Amino acid sequence: CASKKGLAGNNEQFF.

This clonotype was counted a few times. The chain is built from TRBV6-1 and TRBJ1-3; no definite D call. The germline V gene has CDR1 MNHNS and CDR2 SASEGT. V shed 6 bases and J shed 5 bases, with 17 bases lying between them. The CDR3 consists of 15 residues. The chain's CDR3 is CASSTLSGVRNTIYF. The CDR3 DNA reads as TGTGCCAGCAGCACACTCTCGGGAGTAAGAAACACCATATATTTT.

This clonotype was counted many times. V is TRBV2 and J is TRBJ2-7; 8 bases match TRBD2. CDR1 is SNHLY and CDR2 is FYNNEI in the germline V gene. V lost 5 bases and J lost 4; bases outside the gene matches: 4. There are 13 residues in the CDR3. CDR3 protein: CASSREREYEQYF. The CDR3 DNA follows: TGTGCCAGCAGTAGGGAGCGGGAGTACGAGCAGTACTTC.

The genes are TRBV6-2 or TRBV6-3 and TRBJ2-2, with D unresolved. This CDR3 is 13 amino acids long. Trimming pared 5 bases from V and 5 bases from J, leaving 9 bases between. Germline CDR1 is MNHEY and CDR2 is SVGEGT. DNA for the CDR3: TGTGCCAGCAGTAGGGCCCGGACCGGGGAGCTGTTTTTT. Amino acids: CASSRARTGELFF.

This clonotype was seen a few times. This rearrangement joins TRBV7-3 to TRBJ2-6, with D possibly called TRBD1 or TRBD2 (5 bases each). This CDR3 is 18 amino acids long. CDR1 and CDR2 (germline): SGHTA, FQGTGA. Trimming removed 3 bases at V and 0 bases at J, with 15 bases between. The CDR3, as DNA: TGTGCCAGCAGCTTCCCCGGGACGCCGCCCTCTGGGGCCAACGTCCTGACTTTC. Protein: CASSFPGTPPSGANVLTF.

In this sample, this clonotype turned up many times. This chain joins TRBV7-3 and TRBJ2-3; 7 bases align to TRBD2. CDR1 is SGHTA and CDR2 is FQGTGA in the germline V gene. The CDR3 runs 15 residues. Trimming at V came to 2 bases and at J to 6 bases, leaving 8 bases not matched to a gene. Here the CDR3 reads CASSLGMAGADTQYF. In nucleotides, the CDR3 is TGTGCCAGCAGCTTAGGGATGGCGGGAGCGGATACGCAGTATTTT.

A word on this clonotype: The junction does not match germline at one end; this may be a read error. The CDR3 DNA reads TGCAGCGTTGGACTAGCGGGAGTCTCCCACGAGCAGTACTTC. Its translation: CSVGLAGVSHEQYF. J is TRBJ2-7 and V is TRBV29-1; 12 nucleotides agree with TRBD2. This CDR3 spans 14 amino acids. Germline-derived CDR1 and CDR2 are SQVTM and ANQGSEA.

With respect to this clonotype: At one of its ends the junction is not consistent with the germline gene, which may arise from a read error. The gene calls are TRBV10-3 and TRBJ2-2, with 12 bases that match TRBD2. The CDR3 is 14 residues long. Germline CDR1 is ENHRY and CDR2 is SYGVKD. Here the CDR3 DNA reads TGTGCCAACCGGACTAGCGGGGAAGGCGGGGAGCTGTTTTTC. Encoded protein: CANRTSGEGGELFF.

This clonotype appeared a few times. The V call is TRBV25-1, the J call TRBJ1-1; TRBD1 agrees at 7 bases. J was trimmed by 0 bases and V by 7 bases; bases with no gene match: 11. Germline V gene sequence: CDR1 MGHDK, CDR2 SYGVNS. The CDR3 spans 16 residues. The CDR3 loop reads CASKSSYRGMNTEAFF. As DNA, the CDR3 is TGTGCCAGCAAAAGCTCCTACAGGGGCATGAACACTGAAGCTTTCTTT.

This chain uses TRBV24-1 with TRBJ2-2; D is undetermined. Germline CDR1 and CDR2: KGHDR and SFDVKD. V shed 5 bases and J shed 6 bases, with 3 bases lying between them. CDR3 length: 11 amino acids. The CDR3 reads CATSVSGELFF. In DNA form, the CDR3 reads TGTGCCACCAGTGTCTCCGGGGAGCTGTTTTTT.

The chain employs TRBV4-1 and TRBJ1-5, with D possibly being TRBD1 (5 bases). The CDR3 has 20 amino acids. Per germline, CDR1 MGHRA and CDR2 YSYEKL. Trimming took off 0 bases at V and 6 bases at J, with 27 bases between the two ends. The chain's CDR3 is CASSQDPWAGRTRQGQPQHF. CDR3 in DNA: TGCGCCAGCAGCCAAGATCCCTGGGCAGGGAGAACAAGACAAGGTCAGCCCCAGCATTTT.

This chain connects TRBV10-2 to TRBJ2-1, with D unresolved. The CDR3 totals 11 residues. Per germline, CDR1 WSHSY and CDR2 SAAADI. Trimming cost V 7 bases and J 8 bases, with 9 bases left between them. CDR3 in DNA: TGCGCCAGCAAAGAGAGTCATGAGCAGTTCTTC. Translating gives CASKESHEQFF.

The V and J genes are TRBV20-1 and TRBJ1-6, with no clear D. Between the trimmed V and J ends, which lost 5 bases and 13 bases, there was a span of 18 bases. The germline V gene has CDR1 DFQATT and CDR2 SNEGSKA (reference sequence). The CDR3 covers 13 residues. The CDR3 coding sequence is TGCAGTGCTCAGACGTTTTCTGGACGTCCCCTCCACTTT. This encodes CSAQTFSGRPLHF.

This clonotype was recorded a few times. The V and J genes are TRBV3-1 and TRBJ1-3; 7 bases align to TRBD1. The CDR3 runs 16 residues. V shed 6 bases, J shed 2 bases, and the junction held 10 bases outside the gene matches. The V gene's germline CDR1 is LGHDT and CDR2 YNNKEL (reference sequence). The DNA for the CDR3 is TGTGCCAGCAGTCGAACTGGGACAGCTGCTGGAAACACCATATATTTT. Amino acid sequence: CASSRTGTAAGNTIYF.

This clonotype was counted ten times or more. V and J are TRBV6-1 and TRBJ2-7, with D perhaps TRBD2 (6 bases). This CDR3 is built from 15 residues. V was shortened by 5 bases and J by 1 base, with 15 bases between the two germline ends. Germline CDR1 reads MNHNS; CDR2 reads SASEGT. CDR3 protein: CASSYGGGRSYEQYF. As DNA, the CDR3 is TGTGCCAGCAGTTATGGGGGAGGCCGGTCCTACGAGCAGTACTTC.